Given below is one T cell receptor beta chain in context. The antigen is undetermined. At the DNA level, this CDR3 is encoded by other sequences in the same sample as well. The germline gives CDR1 SGHTA, CDR2 FQGNSA. The CDR3 covers 14 residues. Trimming took off 3 bases at V and 1 base at J, with 9 bases between the two ends. Nashville, Tennessee was home to all donors, who were Caucasian adults. This sample was taken from a study of shared clonotypes between healthy human individuals. General study results and limits: Owing to a small donor count, the genetic and exposure-history diversity represented was limited.

Genomic DNA (from each subset) was split evenly across several immunoSEQ plates. This table comes from immunoSEQ multiplex PCR, and its TCRdb copy is limited to in-frame clones, with some not included. This sample has some 480,000 clones, with around 79% found just once. Sequenced material: PBMCs. The source of this sequence is a woman in her thirties or forties in good health. Some clones in this sample may be carry-over from other donors' samples. The V and J genes are TRBV7-2 and TRBJ2-5, with D perhaps matching TRBD2 (5 bases). The CDR3 DNA follows: TGTGCCAGCAGCTTGACCAGCGGCCAAGAGACCCAGTACTTC. Translating it yields CASSLTSGQETQYF.